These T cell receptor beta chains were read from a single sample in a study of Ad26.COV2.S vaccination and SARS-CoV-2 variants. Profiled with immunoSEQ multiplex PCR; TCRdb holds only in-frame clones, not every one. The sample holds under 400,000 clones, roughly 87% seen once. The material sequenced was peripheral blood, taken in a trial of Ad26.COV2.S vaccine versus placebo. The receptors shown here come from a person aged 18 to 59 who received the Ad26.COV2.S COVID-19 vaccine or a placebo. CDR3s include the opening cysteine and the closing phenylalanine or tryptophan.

CASSFLLGNNEQFF	TRBV7-3	TRBJ2-1
CAISGAGGRYEQYF	TRBV10-3	TRBJ2-7
CASSARGGGAQYF	TRBV9	TRBJ2-7
CSALDGYGYTF	TRBV20-1	TRBJ1-2
CASSPSQGGSTEAFF	TRBV18	TRBJ1-1
CASRRDAYTDTQYF	TRBV5-1	TRBJ2-3
CASSLDRVGADEKLFF	TRBV5-1	TRBJ1-4
CASSPGTGGAPGELFF	TRBV6-2/TRBV6-3	TRBJ2-2
CASSPGGSPLHF	TRBV7-9	TRBJ1-6
CASSLEGTGGFQYEQYF	TRBV11-2	TRBJ2-7
CATSDPRARGADTQYF	TRBV24-1	TRBJ2-3
CASSRFRSQNTEAFF	TRBV7-2	TRBJ1-1
CAWSPSTGGFADTQYF	TRBV30	TRBJ2-3
CASSAGRDQPQHF	TRBV9	TRBJ1-5
CASSLGSVSQEQFF	TRBV11-2	TRBJ2-1
CASSPARELYEQYF	TRBV23-1	TRBJ2-7
CASSQVDRGNSPLHF	TRBV14	TRBJ1-6
CASSEGQVTQYF	TRBV6-1	TRBJ2-3
CASSQTGQGSYEQYF	TRBV4-3	TRBJ2-7
CASTSLDRAPGNTIYF	TRBV7-6	TRBJ1-3
CASSQASTGADYTF	TRBV4-2	TRBJ1-2
CASSSQRGQPQHF	TRBV7-6	TRBJ1-5
CASSYSIVMKRGDSYEQYF	TRBV6-2/TRBV6-3	TRBJ2-7
CASSVGAAGGPTGELFF	TRBV9	TRBJ2-2
CASSQQNSPLHF	TRBV2	TRBJ1-6
CASTNLGAGGREQYF	TRBV6-5	TRBJ2-7
CASSLEASNTEAFF	TRBV5-5	TRBJ1-1
CASSLSGQGNGYTF	TRBV27	TRBJ1-2
CASSPGQGPYEQYF	TRBV5-1	TRBJ2-7
CASRKGTANTEAFF	TRBV6-5	TRBJ1-1
CASSSEQLMNTEAFF	TRBV13	TRBJ1-1
CSVEALNTEAFF	TRBV29-1	TRBJ1-1
CASSRGWVQPQHF	TRBV7-2	TRBJ1-5
CASSLTGIIYEQYF	TRBV13	TRBJ2-7
CASRQNTEAFF	TRBV19	TRBJ1-1
CASSLEGPDTQYF	TRBV12-3/TRBV12-4	TRBJ2-3
CASSPKLTEQFF	TRBV28	TRBJ2-1
CASETHETGNGEQYF	TRBV4-1	TRBJ2-7
CASNFMAGLETGELFF	TRBV5-6	TRBJ2-2
CASSPTMNTEAFF	TRBV12-3/TRBV12-4	TRBJ1-1
CASSKQGSYTEAFF	TRBV7-8	TRBJ1-1
CATSRDLAAYEQYF	TRBV15	TRBJ2-7
CASSKGVYEQYF	TRBV19	TRBJ2-7
CASIGVGPTGELFF	TRBV19	TRBJ2-2
CASTWGQKNTEAFF	TRBV19	TRBJ1-1
CASTGTGAGNTIYF	TRBV5-4	TRBJ1-3
CASSLAPGLASLTSTDTQYF	TRBV7-2	TRBJ2-3
CASTLAGGDTEAFF	TRBV5-1	TRBJ1-1
CAWSHEWEGGYTF	TRBV30	TRBJ1-2
CATSRGRDSNQPQHF	TRBV15	TRBJ1-5
CASSRAGRTDTQYF	TRBV6-2/TRBV6-3	TRBJ2-3
CASSQGTTGYQPQHF	TRBV14	TRBJ1-5
CASGIDRLGGELFF	TRBV12-5	TRBJ2-2
CASSFRPGRSGNTIYF	TRBV3-1/TRBV3-2	TRBJ1-3
CAWSGGGGSREQYF	TRBV30	TRBJ2-7
CATRGAGGNEQFF	TRBV15	TRBJ2-1
CASSARRAQSGNTIYF	TRBV6-1	TRBJ1-3
CASSPRYNQPQHF	TRBV28	TRBJ1-5
CASSTRLAGGYNEQFF	TRBV18	TRBJ2-1